The clone carrying this TCR beta chain was seen at least ten times. The data originate from a study of blood T cell repertoires in COVID-19. Study overall: Sites in the United States, Italy and Spain provided acute and convalescent COVID-19 samples. The analysed material was cDNA or gDNA that came from T cells, B-cell-depleted T cells, or PBMCs.

In germline, CDR1 is MNHNY, CDR2 SVGAGI (reference sequence). The CDR3 is made up of 14 amino acids. Trimming removed 5 bases from V and 10 bases from J; junction bases left unmatched: 7. Original methodology: Quantification of nucleated cells was approximated via reference gene primer amplification. Repertoires were generated with immunoSEQ multiplex PCR, while TCRdb's copy carries only in-frame clones and drops some. The V and J calls and clone size are taken from that table; D and trimming were inferred from the DNA. The repertoire includes 130,000 or so clones, just under 80% of them detected once, and under 20% sits in the top ten.

The rearrangement uses TRBV6-6 and TRBJ1-5; 11 nucleotides match TRBD1. The origin of this receptor is a man in his sixties with active or convalescent COVID-19. Sample: peripheral blood. Written as DNA, the CDR3 is TGTGCCAGCAGTCAGGGACAGGGGGGGGGTCCCCAGCATTTT. It is translated as CASSQGQGGGPQHF.